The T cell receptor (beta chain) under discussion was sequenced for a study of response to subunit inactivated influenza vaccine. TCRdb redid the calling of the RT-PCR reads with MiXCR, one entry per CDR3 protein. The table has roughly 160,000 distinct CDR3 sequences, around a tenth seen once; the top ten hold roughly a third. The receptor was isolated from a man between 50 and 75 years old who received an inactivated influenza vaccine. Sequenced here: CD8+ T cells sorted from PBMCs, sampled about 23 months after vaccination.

CDR3 bases: TGTGCCAGCAGTTTATTGGGACAGTACACCGGGGAGCTGTTTTTT. Amino acid sequence: CASSLLGQYTGELFF. This rearrangement joins TRBV27 to TRBJ2-2, with 7 bases aligning to TRBD1. The length of the CDR3 is 15 residues. Germline CDR1 reads MNHEY; CDR2 reads SMNVEV (reference sequence). Trimming cost V 1 base and J 3 bases; bases outside gene matches: 2.